This T cell receptor beta chain appears in the sequencing data of a study of control samples from healthy donors and cancer patients. TCRdb's table, derived via immunoSEQ multiplex PCR, lists solely in-frame clones and lacks some. The sample lists about 160,000 clones; approximately 96% were seen once. The CDR3 is 13 residues long. The germline V and J ends were trimmed by 5 bases and 0 bases, with 7 bases remaining between them. Germline CDR1 and CDR2: SEHNR and FQNEAQ (reference sequence). The rearrangement joins TRBV7-9 to TRBJ1-1; no firm D call. The sample taken for sequencing was blood. The receptor was derived from a woman aged 25 to 39 in good health. Here the CDR3 DNA reads TGTGCCAGCAGCCTCCCCCTGAACACTGAAGCTTTCTTT. This encodes CASSLPLNTEAFF.